This TCR beta chain was retrieved from a study of OX40 agonist ivuxolimab in advanced cancers. Turning to the study itself: Participants, 75% to 85% male, averaged about 56 years of age, ranging from about 20 to 79.

TCRdb's copy holds only in-frame clones and misses some; the assay was immunoSEQ multiplex PCR. The top ten hold roughly 10% of the sample, which has about 53,000 clones, 80% to 90% seen once. Study-level results: Among expanded peripheral T cells, antigen specificity went undetermined.

On this clone itself: What it recognizes is unknown. The identical CDR3 is also encoded by other nucleotide sequences in the sample.

The starting material was CD4+ or CD8+ T cells sorted from blood, obtained in a trial of the OX40 agonist ivuxolimab. The clonotype comes from an adult with an advanced solid tumor such as melanoma, head and neck, liver or kidney cancer.

The CDR3 protein is CASSGHYEQYF. CDR3 sequence (DNA): TGTGCCAGCAGCGGTCATTACGAGCAGTACTTC. The chain recombines TRBV2 with TRBJ2-7; D is uncertain. Germline CDR1 reads SNHLY; CDR2 reads FYNNEI. The CDR3 is made up of 11 amino acids. V was pared by 6 bases and J by 4 bases, with 7 bases between.